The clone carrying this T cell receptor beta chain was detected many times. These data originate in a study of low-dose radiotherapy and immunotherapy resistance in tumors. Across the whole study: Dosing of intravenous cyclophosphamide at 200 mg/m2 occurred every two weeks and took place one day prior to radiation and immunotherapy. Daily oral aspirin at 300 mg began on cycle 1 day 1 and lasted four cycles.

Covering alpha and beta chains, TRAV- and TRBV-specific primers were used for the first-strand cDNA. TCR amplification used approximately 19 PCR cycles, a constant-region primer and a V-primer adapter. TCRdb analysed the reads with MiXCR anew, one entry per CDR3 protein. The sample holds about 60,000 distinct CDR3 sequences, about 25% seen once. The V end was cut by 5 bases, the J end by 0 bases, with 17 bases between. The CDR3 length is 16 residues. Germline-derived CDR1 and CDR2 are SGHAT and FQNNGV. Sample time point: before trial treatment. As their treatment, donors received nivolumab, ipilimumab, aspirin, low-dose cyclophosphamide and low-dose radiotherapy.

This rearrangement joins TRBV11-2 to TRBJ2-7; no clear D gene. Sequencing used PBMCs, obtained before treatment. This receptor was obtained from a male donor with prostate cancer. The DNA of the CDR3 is TGTGCCAGCAGCCCCCTCGCCCCCGAAAGCTCCTACGAGCAGTACTTC. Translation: CASSPLAPESSYEQYF.